This T cell receptor (beta chain) was recovered during a study of T cell responses to AZD1222 COVID-19 vaccine. Trimming pared 4 bases from V and 9 bases from J, leaving 19 bases between. CDR1 LNHDA and CDR2 SQIVND come from the germline V gene (reference sequence). CDR3 length: 15 residues. Repertoires were generated with immunoSEQ multiplex PCR, while TCRdb's copy carries only in-frame clones and drops some. The repertoire holds some 150,000 clones, with roughly 93% as singletons. The TCR was taken from an adult in good health. V and J are TRBV19 and TRBJ2-1, with D possibly TRBD2 on 6 matching bases. The sequencing here drew on peripheral blood, taken on day 0 of AZD1222 vaccination. CDR3 nucleotides: TGTGCCAGTAGTAACCGACGGGGCGGGGCCATTGAGCAGTTCTTC. Translating gives CASSNRRGGAIEQFF.